This T cell receptor (beta chain) is from a study of blood T cells in healthy people across ages. Primed by a sample-barcoded 5' primer and a J-beta primer mix, a second PCR proceeded for 7 to 11 cycles. Unique molecular identifiers of 12 random nucleotides labeled each cDNA. TCRdb recomputed calls from the 5' RACE reads with MiXCR, one row per CDR3 protein. The table has some 750,000 distinct CDR3 sequences, 22% seen once. For this clonotype: The antigen is unknown.

Study-level results: CMV status of donors was not determined, possibly confounding expanded clonotype changes.

They isolated at least 6 million PBMCs from each sample. The length of the CDR3 is 14 residues. Trimming took off 3 bases at V and 5 bases at J, with 12 bases between the two ends. The clonotype originates from a man between 65 and 80 years old in good health. Sequenced input: blood. The chain is built from TRBV12-3 or TRBV12-4 and TRBJ2-3, with D possibly TRBD1 on 6 matching bases. CDR3 nucleotide sequence: TGTGCCAGCAGTTTGAACAGGGTCAAAGATACGCAGTATTTT. It is translated as CASSLNRVKDTQYF.